Described below is a single T cell receptor beta chain sequence and its context. Its target is not known. The TCR library protocol attached unique molecular identifiers to the individual cDNA molecules. Each CDR3 protein gets one entry after TCRdb re-called the 5' RACE reads with MiXCR. The top ten clones hold roughly 4.7% of a sample with tens of thousands of distinct CDR3 sequences, roughly 5.9% of them seen once. The source of the sample is a study of early T cells in non-severe SARS-CoV-2 infection. Study overall: Unsorted whole blood bulk RNA was sequenced, with unpaired chains.

Germline CDR1 MNHNS, CDR2 SASEGT. The CDR3 spans 15 residues. With 6 bases removed from V and 3 bases from J, the gap between germline ends came to 12 bases. Study-wide results and caveats: Lookups in VDJdb leaned toward anti-spike CD8 responses and missed private and CD4 specificities.

Source material: whole blood. The rearrangement joins TRBV6-1 to TRBJ2-6; no firm D call. The TCR comes from an adult who was a healthcare worker with PCR-confirmed SARS-CoV-2 infection or an uninfected control (not recorded which). CDR3 nucleotide sequence: TGTGCCAGCAGCGCCGGGCCTTTTGGGGCCAACGTCCTGACTTTC. Protein sequence: CASSAGPFGANVLTF.